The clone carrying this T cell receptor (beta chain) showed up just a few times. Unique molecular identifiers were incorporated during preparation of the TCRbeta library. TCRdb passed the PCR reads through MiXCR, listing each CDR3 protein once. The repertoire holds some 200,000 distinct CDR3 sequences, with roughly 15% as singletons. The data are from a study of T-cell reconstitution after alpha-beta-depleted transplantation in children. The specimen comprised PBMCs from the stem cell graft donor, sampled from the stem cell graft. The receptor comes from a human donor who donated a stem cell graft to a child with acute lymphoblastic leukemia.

The CDR3 coding sequence is TGTGCCGGCTCCTCTACTAGCGGGAGGGCTTTAGGAGAGACCCAGTACTTC. Residues: CAGSSTSGRALGETQYF. The rearrangement uses TRBV7-2 and TRBJ2-5, with 13 bases lining up with TRBD2. V shed 11 bases and J 4 bases; nucleotides not matched to a gene: 16. The CDR3 covers 17 residues. Germline CDR1 is SGHTA and CDR2 is FQGNSA.